The 10 T cell receptor beta chains in this list originate from one sample, sequenced in a study of T cells in Graves' hyperthyroidism and ophthalmopathy. The investigators amplified TCR beta CDR3 regions from RNA transcripts. TCR CDR3 underwent first-round RT-PCR with the HTBI primer set. Using its own MiXCR run on the multiplex PCR reads, TCRdb lists one record per CDR3 protein. Seen here are 490,000 or so distinct CDR3 sequences, about 20% observed once, and the top ten hold 45% to 50%. Sequenced material: blood. The receptors come from a woman in her 70s with Graves' ophthalmopathy.

This clonotype showed up just a few times. The chain has TRBV6-5 and TRBJ2-1, with TRBD2 matching 7 bases. The CDR3 extends over 16 amino acids. V dropped 2 bases and J dropped 0; count of bases not matched to a gene: 4. In germline, CDR1 is MNHEY, CDR2 SVGAGI. This chain's CDR3 is CASSYDGRSSYNEQFF. CDR3 bases: TGTGCCAGCAGTTACGACGGGAGGAGCTCCTACAATGAGCAGTTCTTC.

The chain has TRBV15 and TRBJ2-5; 9 bases map to TRBD1. The germline gives CDR1 LNHNV, CDR2 YYDKDF (reference sequence). This CDR3 has 13 amino acids. Unmatched junction bases numbered 5, after V lost 7 bases and J lost 5 bases. CDR3 region: CATKQGARETQYF. CDR3 coding DNA: TGTGCCACCAAACAGGGGGCTCGGGAGACCCAGTACTTC.

This chain links TRBV9 with TRBJ2-2; no clear D. Trimming shortened V by 4 bases and J by 5 bases, and 15 bases separated the two germline ends. The CDR3 is 15 amino acids. Germline CDR1 SGDLS, CDR2 YYNGEE. As DNA, the CDR3 is TGTGCCAGCAGCCCGAGACGGGTGATTACCGGGGAGCTGTTTTTT. It specifies CASSPRRVITGELFF.

This clonotype was picked up a small number of times. CDR3 nucleotides: TGTGCCAGCAGTGTGGACAGGGGACCCACTGGCTACACCTTC. As protein: CASSVDRGPTGYTF. V usage is TRBV6-1 and J usage is TRBJ1-2; 9 bases match TRBD1. The CDR3 contains 14 residues. V lost 4 bases and J lost 7; bases outside the gene matches: 7. Per germline, CDR1 MNHNS and CDR2 SASEGT.

This clonotype was picked up a small number of times. The chain joins TRBV9 to TRBJ2-6; D ambiguous. Germline V gene lookup returns CDR1 SGDLS and CDR2 YYNGEE. The V gene lost 4 bases and the J gene lost 0 bases, with 17 bases spanning the gap. The CDR3 has 18 residues. As DNA, the CDR3 is TGTGCCAGCAGCCCATTCATGTCCCGCACCTCTGGGGCCAACGTCCTGACTTTC. Translating gives CASSPFMSRTSGANVLTF.

The rearrangement uses TRBV6-5 and TRBJ2-7; D is uncertain. V lost 2 bases and J 1 base, leaving 6 bases between the germline ends. This CDR3 has 13 amino acids. Germline CDR1 MNHEY, CDR2 SVGAGI. The CDR3 is CASSYRQSYEQYF. In nucleotides, the CDR3 is TGTGCCAGCAGTTACCGGCAATCCTACGAGCAGTACTTC.

The V call is TRBV12-3 or TRBV12-4, the J call TRBJ2-1, with D unresolved. The CDR3 contains 15 residues. V was cut by 8 bases and J by 8 bases, with 22 bases left in between. In nucleotides, the CDR3 is TGTGCCAGCGCTCTAAGAGCGCTCACTGCAGATGAGCAGTTCTTC. This translates into CASALRALTADEQFF.

This clonotype has only a few counts. V gene TRBV4-1 combines with J gene TRBJ2-7, with TRBD1 as a possible D gene (5 bases). The germline V and J ends were trimmed by 3 bases and 3 bases, with 15 bases remaining between them. CDR3 length: 15 residues. Germline assignment: CDR1 MGHRA and CDR2 YSYEKL. The CDR3 sequence: CASSHIDRVNYEQYF. CDR3 nucleotides: TGCGCCAGCAGCCATATCGACAGAGTGAACTACGAGCAGTACTTC.

In its sample, this clonotype was seen a few times. The gene calls are TRBV5-1 and TRBJ2-7; D might be TRBD1 or TRBD2, each matching 5 bases. Trimming left V 4 bases short and J 7 bases short, with 15 bases between. The CDR3 is made up of 13 amino acids. Germline CDR1 reads SGHRS; CDR2 reads YFSETQ. CDR3 sequence reads: CASSGGTGLEQYF. DNA for the CDR3: TGCGCCAGCAGCGGGGGAACCGGCCTGGAGCAGTACTTC.

The J gene is TRBJ1-6, the V gene TRBV3-1; D call uncertain. Germline V gene sequence: CDR1 LGHDT, CDR2 YNNKEL (reference sequence). The CDR3 runs 14 residues. Trimming left V 0 bases short and J 13 bases short, with 13 bases between. This CDR3 is CASSQEAPPRPLHF. CDR3 bases: TGTGCCAGCAGCCAAGAAGCACCTCCTAGGCCCCTCCACTTT.